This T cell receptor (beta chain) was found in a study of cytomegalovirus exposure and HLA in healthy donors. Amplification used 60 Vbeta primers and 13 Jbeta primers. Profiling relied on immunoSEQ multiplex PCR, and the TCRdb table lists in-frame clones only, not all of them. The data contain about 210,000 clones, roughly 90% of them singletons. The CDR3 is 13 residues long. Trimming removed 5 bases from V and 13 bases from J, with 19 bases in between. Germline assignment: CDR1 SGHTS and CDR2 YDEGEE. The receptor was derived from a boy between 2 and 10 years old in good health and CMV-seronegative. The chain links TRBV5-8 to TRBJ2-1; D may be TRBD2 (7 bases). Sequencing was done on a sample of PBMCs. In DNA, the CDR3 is TGTGCCAGCAGTTTACGACGGGGGGCGTATCAGTTCTTC. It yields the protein CASSLRRGAYQFF. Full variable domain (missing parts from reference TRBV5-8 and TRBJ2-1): EAGVTQSPTHLIKTRGQQATLRCSPISGHTSVYWYQQALGLGLQFLLWYDEGEERNRGNFPPRFSGRQFPNYSSELNVNALELEDSALYLCASSLRRGAYQFFGPGTRLTVL.